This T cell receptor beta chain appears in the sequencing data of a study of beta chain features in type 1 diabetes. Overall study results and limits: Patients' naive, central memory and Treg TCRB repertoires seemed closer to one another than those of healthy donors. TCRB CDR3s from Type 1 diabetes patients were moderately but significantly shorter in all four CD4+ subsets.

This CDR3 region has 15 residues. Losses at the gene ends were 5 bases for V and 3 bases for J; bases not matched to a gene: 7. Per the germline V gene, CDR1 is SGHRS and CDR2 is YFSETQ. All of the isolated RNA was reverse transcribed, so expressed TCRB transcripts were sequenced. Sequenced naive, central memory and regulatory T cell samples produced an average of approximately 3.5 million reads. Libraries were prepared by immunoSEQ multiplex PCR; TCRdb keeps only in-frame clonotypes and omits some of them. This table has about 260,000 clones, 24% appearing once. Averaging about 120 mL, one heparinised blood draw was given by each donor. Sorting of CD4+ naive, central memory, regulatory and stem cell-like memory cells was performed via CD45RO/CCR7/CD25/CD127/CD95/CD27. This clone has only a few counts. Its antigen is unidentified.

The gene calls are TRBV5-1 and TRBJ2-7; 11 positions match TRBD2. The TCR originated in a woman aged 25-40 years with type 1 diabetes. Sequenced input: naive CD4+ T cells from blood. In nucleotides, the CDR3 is TGCGCCAGCAGAAACACGGGACTAGCGGACTACGAGCAGTACTTC. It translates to CASRNTGLADYEQYF.